Reported below is one T cell receptor (beta chain). As yet, its antigen is unknown. Treatment indicated: around 19 received Ad26.COV2.S at low or high dose, single or two shots; 5 received placebo; per-sample allocation not given. The study sampled participants on day 63 after the first vaccine or placebo injection. The sample is drawn from a study of Ad26.COV2.S vaccination and SARS-CoV-2 variants. Background on the study: Into the muscle, Ad26.COV2.S was dosed once or twice, 56 days apart. The study, taken as a whole, reports: Placebo recipients showed lower spike-specific TCR breadth than vaccinees. The TCR breadth and depth analyses may have produced an underestimate of total T cell responses.

The CDR3 contains 15 residues. Germline assignment: CDR1 SGHRS and CDR2 YFSETQ. After removal of 3 bases from V and 6 bases from J, the junction contained 6 bases not matched to a gene. Produced via immunoSEQ multiplex PCR; TCRdb's table is partial and in-frame only. In the table there are 400,000 to 450,000 clones, 90% of which are singletons. Here the sequenced sample was peripheral blood, taken in a trial of Ad26.COV2.S vaccine versus placebo. This receptor was obtained from a person between 18 and 65 years old who received the Ad26.COV2.S COVID-19 vaccine or a placebo. The gene calls are TRBV5-1 and TRBJ2-1, with 10 bases lining up with TRBD2. The CDR3: CASSSTSGVGNEQFF. DNA for the CDR3: TGCGCCAGCAGCTCCACTAGCGGGGTTGGCAATGAGCAGTTCTTC.